Shown below are 9 T cell receptor beta chains from a single sample sequenced in a study of vaccination and CD4 T cells after COVID-19 (dated by TCRdb to between 2020 and 2023). The label giving this sample's treatment or condition can be read as: roughly 10-day PBMC culture with coronavirus spike peptide pools or control peptides (ViraFEST assay). Their cognate antigens are unknown. The method was PCR. TCRdb records Illumina iSeq 100 as the sequencer. At the Johns Hopkins FTIC core, DNA from the cultured CD4+ T cells underwent TCR sequencing with the Oncomine TCR Beta short-read assay. Clones were called with MiXCR by TCRdb after fastp trimmed the public reads at Q25, and only in-frame beta chains were retained. Entries that share a CDR3 protein sequence are merged under the most common genes and DNA. Recorded for this sample are around 26,000 distinct CDR3 sequences; 35% to 50% of them occurred a single time. The leading ten clones occupy roughly a tenth of the sample.

The specimen was CD4+ T cells from blood, cultured in vitro. The receptors derive from a human donor who had recovered from COVID-19.

This clonotype turned up a few times. The V call is TRBV2, the J call TRBJ2-7; 10 bases are a match to TRBD1. The CDR3 extends over 15 amino acids. The ends lost 5 bases at V and 0 bases at J; junction bases unmatched: 4. Germline CDR1 is SNHLY and CDR2 is FYNNEI. The chain's CDR3 is CASSTDRGRSYEQYF. The CDR3 region has the DNA TGTGCCAGCAGTACCGACAGGGGGCGCTCCTACGAGCAGTACTTC.

This clonotype was picked up a small number of times. J is TRBJ1-6 and V is TRBV6-1, with a tentative D call TRBD1 (5 bases). This CDR3 has 13 residues. V was shortened by 7 bases and J by 7 bases, with 11 bases between the two germline ends. Looked up from germline, CDR1 is MNHNS and CDR2 is SASEGT. The CDR3 region is CASNRDRNSPLHF. CDR3 DNA: TGTGCCAGCAACCGTGACAGAAATTCACCCCTCCACTTT.

This clonotype was seen a few times. The chain joins TRBV7-2 to TRBJ1-6, with D uncertain. The length of the CDR3 is 13 residues. In germline, CDR1 is SGHTA, CDR2 FQGNSA. The ends were cut back, 1 base at V and 8 bases at J, with 6 bases in the middle. CDR3 residues: CASSLESYSPLHF. The CDR3 nucleotides are TGTGCCAGCAGCTTAGAATCCTATTCACCCCTCCACTTT.

The chain uses TRBV6-5 and TRBJ2-1; tentative D call: TRBD2 (7 bases). CDR3 length: 15 amino acids. Germline V gene data show CDR1 as MNHEY and CDR2 as SVGAGI. V shed 2 bases and J shed 9 bases, with 17 bases lying between them. Here the CDR3 DNA reads TGTGCCAGCAGTTACGCGGGGGCCAACGTCGGTGAGCAGTTCTTC. This encodes CASSYAGANVGEQFF.

The chain is built from TRBV6-1 and TRBJ2-7; D is perhaps TRBD1 or TRBD2 (5 bases each). The CDR3 covers 14 residues. V shed 4 bases and J shed 5 bases, with 15 bases lying between them. Per germline, CDR1 MNHNS and CDR2 SASEGT. CDR3 coding DNA: TGTGCCAGCAGTGCGACGGGGCCCGTGGACGAGCAGTACTTC. Translated: CASSATGPVDEQYF.

The rearrangement joins TRBV6-4 to TRBJ1-5; no clear D gene. The V end lost 5 bases, the J end lost 9 bases, and 17 bases lay between the germline ends. This CDR3 comprises 14 residues. Per germline, CDR1 MRHNA and CDR2 SNTAGT. CDR3 protein: CASSPSHEIVPQHF. CDR3 DNA sequence: TGTGCCAGCAGTCCCTCCCATGAAATCGTGCCCCAGCATTTT.

This clonotype is a singleton in its sample. The V and J genes are TRBV4-1 and TRBJ2-4; 10 bases line up with TRBD2. The germline gives CDR1 MGHRA, CDR2 YSYEKL. V lost 1 base, J lost 0 bases, and 12 bases stayed unmatched. The CDR3 consists of 20 residues. The CDR3 DNA reads as TGCGCCAGCAGCCAAGGGTTAGCTAGCGGGAGCCGTGTAGCCAAAAACATTCAGTACTTC. Encoded protein: CASSQGLASGSRVAKNIQYF.

The chain has TRBV7-8 and TRBJ2-3; D is unresolved. Trimming stripped 4 bases from V and 4 bases from J, with 15 bases between. The CDR3 length is 15 residues. Germline values: CDR1 SGHVS, CDR2 FQNEAQ. The CDR3 sequence is CASSSSEKVSDTQYF. The CDR3 nucleotides read TGTGCCAGCAGCTCCTCGGAGAAGGTTTCAGATACGCAGTATTTT. The full variable domain, completed using reference TRBV7-8 and TRBJ2-3, is GAGVSQSPRYKVAKRGQDVALRCDPISGHVSLFWYQQALGQGPEFLTYFQNEAQLDKSGLPSDRFFAERPEGSVSTLKIQRTQQEDSAVYLCASSSSEKVSDTQYFGPGTRLTVL.

This clonotype is a singleton in its sample. The chain is built from TRBV4-2 and TRBJ1-2; D unclear. CDR3 size: 18 residues. Germline CDR1 and CDR2: LGHNA and YNFKEQ. V lost 0 bases and J lost 0, with 17 bases in between. The CDR3: CASSQDLVSSTTNYGYTF. In nucleotides, the CDR3 is TGTGCCAGCAGCCAAGATCTAGTAAGCAGTACAACTAACTATGGCTACACCTTC.